The 29 T cell receptor beta chains below come from one sample, sequenced in a study of beta chain features in type 1 diabetes. Study-level points and caveats: In all four CD4+ subsets, TCRB CDR3 length was significantly, moderately reduced in type 1 diabetes.

Reverse transcription of all isolated RNA meant that expressed TCRB transcripts were sequenced. Only in-frame clones appear in the TCRdb table, and some are missing; sequencing was by immunoSEQ multiplex PCR. Altogether roughly 150,000 clones are present, roughly 10% being singletons, with the ten largest covering 0.7%. Antigen specificity for these receptors is unknown. Material: central memory CD4+ T cells from blood. Source of these receptors: a woman aged 30 to 39 with type 1 diabetes.

This clone turned up a few times. The chain joins TRBV7-9 to TRBJ2-1, with 13 bases fitting TRBD2. The germline V gene has CDR1 SEHNR and CDR2 FQNEAQ (reference sequence). This CDR3 has 15 residues. With V trimmed by 5 bases and J by 8 bases, 6 bases remained unmatched. The CDR3 protein is CASSHRGLAGDEQFF. Here the CDR3 DNA reads TGTGCCAGCAGCCACCGAGGACTAGCGGGAGATGAGCAGTTCTTC.

The chain recombines TRBV6-1 with TRBJ2-1, with 7 bases fitting TRBD2. V shed 10 bases, J shed 3 bases, and the junction held 12 bases outside the gene matches. CDR1 is MNHNS and CDR2 is SASEGT in the germline V gene. This CDR3 comprises 15 residues. The CDR3 protein is CATRGVTAGYNEQFF. The DNA of the CDR3 is TGTGCCACCCGGGGGGTGACGGCCGGCTACAATGAGCAGTTCTTC.

The rearrangement uses TRBV7-6 and TRBJ2-7; TRBD2 matches 8 bases. Per germline, CDR1 SGHVS and CDR2 FNYEAQ. V shed 4 bases and J 6 bases; nucleotides not matched to a gene: 5. CDR3 size: 13 residues. CDR3 loop: CASSSVAGFEQYF. In nucleotides, the CDR3 is TGTGCCAGCAGCTCGGTAGCGGGATTCGAGCAGTACTTC.

The gene calls are TRBV6-6 and TRBJ1-4; TRBD1 matches at 7 bases. The CDR3 spans 15 residues. Germline CDR1 and CDR2: MNHNY and SVGAGI (reference sequence). The ends lost 2 bases at V and 7 bases at J; junction bases unmatched: 7. CDR3 region: CASSYTTGPVEKLFF. The CDR3 DNA reads TGTGCCAGCAGTTACACGACAGGGCCAGTTGAAAAACTGTTTTTT.

This sequence joins TRBV28 and TRBJ2-6; D gene ambiguous. This CDR3 is built from 18 residues. The V end lost 6 bases, the J end lost 2 bases, and 20 bases lay between the germline ends. The V gene's germline CDR1 is MDHEN and CDR2 SYDVKM. The CDR3 spells CASRPAAGWNTGANVLTF. The DNA for the CDR3 is TGTGCCAGCAGGCCCGCGGCCGGGTGGAATACTGGGGCCAACGTCCTGACTTTC.

In its sample, this clone was seen a few times. The J gene is TRBJ2-7, the V gene TRBV5-1; perhaps TRBD2 as D (7 bases). Per germline, CDR1 SGHRS and CDR2 YFSETQ. Trimming left V 7 bases short and J 5 bases short, with 22 bases between. The CDR3 contains 15 residues. The CDR3 sequence: CASGPTGTSGDEQYF. The CDR3 nucleotides read TGCGCCAGCGGCCCTACCGGGACAAGCGGGGACGAGCAGTACTTC.

This clone was seen more than once but under ten times. V usage is TRBV6-1 and J usage is TRBJ2-3; TRBD2 might be the D (5 bases). Trimming took off 4 bases at V and 3 bases at J, with 11 bases between the two ends. The CDR3 sequence is 14 residues long. Germline values: CDR1 MNHNS, CDR2 SASEGT. The CDR3 is CASSGYGITDTQYF. CDR3 DNA: TGTGCCAGCAGTGGGTACGGGATTACAGATACGCAGTATTTT.

This clone was counted only a few times. The chain joins TRBV5-4 to TRBJ2-7; D possibly corresponds to TRBD2 (5 bases). The CDR3 consists of 11 residues. Germline CDR1 and CDR2: SGHNT and YYREEE (reference sequence). The V end was cut by 7 bases, the J end by 5 bases, with 10 bases between. The CDR3 here is CASGSRDEQYF. CDR3 coding DNA: TGTGCCAGCGGGAGTCGGGACGAGCAGTACTTC.

The rearrangement links TRBV11-2 to TRBJ2-5; 7 positions agree with TRBD2. This CDR3 spans 15 amino acids. Germline V gives CDR1 SGHAT, CDR2 FQNNGV. V was pared by 3 bases and J by 3 bases, with 7 bases of the junction left unmatched. This CDR3 is CASSLSPTSKETQYF. In DNA, the CDR3 is TGTGCCAGCAGCTTGAGCCCGACTAGCAAAGAGACCCAGTACTTC.

J is TRBJ2-7 and V is TRBV28; 8 nucleotides align to TRBD1. V trimming: 5 bases; J trimming: 3 bases; junction bases outside the gene matches: 9. Germline CDR1 reads MDHEN; CDR2 reads SYDVKM. The CDR3 consists of 15 residues. CDR3: CASSPFDRGLYEQYF. The CDR3 coding sequence is TGTGCCAGCAGTCCCTTCGACAGGGGACTCTACGAGCAGTACTTC.

This clone was observed a few times. The V call is TRBV4-1, the J call TRBJ2-3; D perhaps matches TRBD2 (5 bases). Germline-derived CDR1 and CDR2 are MGHRA and YSYEKL. The CDR3 runs 14 residues. Between the trimmed V and J ends, which lost 1 base and 3 bases, there was a span of 8 bases. The CDR3 sequence is CASSQAGLTDTQYF. The CDR3 region has the DNA TGCGCCAGCAGCCAAGCCGGACTTACAGATACGCAGTATTTT.

V and J are TRBV30 and TRBJ2-7; TRBD2 agrees at 10 bases. Trimming at V came to 4 bases and at J to 0 bases, leaving 6 bases not matched to a gene. This CDR3 spans 15 amino acids. Germline CDR1 GTSNPN, CDR2 SVGIG (reference sequence). This chain's CDR3 is CAWTVGLATSYEQYF. CDR3 bases: TGTGCCTGGACCGTGGGACTAGCGACCTCCTACGAGCAGTACTTC.

The V call is TRBV11-3, the J call TRBJ2-2, with 7 bases matching TRBD2. The CDR3 sequence is 15 residues long. With 8 bases clipped from V and 0 bases from J, the junction kept 6 bases outside the gene matches. Germline V gene data show CDR1 as SGHNT and CDR2 as YENEEA. CDR3 sequence (DNA): TGTGCCAGCGTGCCCGGACTAGCGAACACCGGGGAGCTGTTTTTT. It translates to CASVPGLANTGELFF. Based on the CDR3 plus reference TRBV11-3 and TRBJ2-2, the full variable domain is EAGVVQSPRYKIIEKKQPVAFWCNPISGHNTLYWYLQNLGQGPELLIRYENEEAVDDSQLPKDRFSAERLKGVDSTLKIQPAELGDSAVYLCASVPGLANTGELFFGEGSRLTVL.

This clone was recorded a few times. The chain combines TRBV7-6 with TRBJ2-3; tentative D call: TRBD1 (6 bases). Germline loops: CDR1 SGHVS, CDR2 FNYEAQ. The CDR3 length is 15 residues. V dropped 5 bases and J dropped 0 bases, with 12 bases sitting between them. Here the CDR3 reads CASSRQDGSTDTQYF. The CDR3 DNA is TGTGCCAGCAGCCGACAGGACGGCAGCACAGATACGCAGTATTTT.

This clone was seen more than once but under ten times. The rearrangement links TRBV30 to TRBJ1-4; 8 bases match TRBD1. This CDR3 comprises 15 residues. The V segment lost 3 bases and the J segment 6 bases; nucleotides outside the gene matches: 9. Germline CDR1 is GTSNPN and CDR2 is SVGIG (reference sequence). CDR3 in amino acids: CAWSPGQGSDEKLFF. CDR3 DNA sequence: TGTGCCTGGAGCCCCGGACAGGGTAGCGATGAAAAACTGTTTTTT.

This chain joins TRBV5-1 and TRBJ2-7; the match to TRBD1 covers 7 bases. The CDR3 extends over 15 amino acids. Germline loops: CDR1 SGHRS, CDR2 YFSETQ. V gave up 4 bases and J gave up 5 bases; unmatched junction bases: 12. This CDR3 reads CASSTTTGTRNEQYF. As DNA, the CDR3 is TGCGCCAGCAGCACCACGACAGGGACGAGGAACGAGCAGTACTTC.

This clone was recorded a few times. The chain employs TRBV19 and TRBJ1-2; 7 positions match TRBD1. Looked up from germline, CDR1 is LNHDA and CDR2 is SQIVND (reference sequence). This CDR3 has 14 amino acids. Trimming at V came to 6 bases and at J to 3 bases, leaving 7 bases not matched to a gene. The CDR3 region is CASREFGTDYGYTF. In nucleotides, the CDR3 is TGTGCCAGTAGAGAATTTGGGACAGACTATGGCTACACCTTC.

This rearrangement joins TRBV18 to TRBJ2-1; D remains unclear. From germline, CDR1 is KGHSH and CDR2 LQKENI. This CDR3 is 13 amino acids long. With 5 bases removed from V and 2 bases from J, the gap between germline ends came to 7 bases. CDR3 in DNA: TGTGCCAGCTCAGAGGTAGCCTACAATGAGCAGTTCTTC. Translation: CASSEVAYNEQFF.

The J gene is TRBJ2-5, the V gene TRBV27, with 7 nucleotides matching TRBD1. The length of the CDR3 is 14 residues. Germline V gives CDR1 MNHEY, CDR2 SMNVEV (reference sequence). With V trimmed by 5 bases and J by 11 bases, 14 bases remained unmatched. DNA for the CDR3: TGTGCCAGCAGTGGAATACAACAGGGGAGAGAGCAGTACTTC. This encodes CASSGIQQGREQYF.

This clone occurred a few times. V and J are TRBV10-1 and TRBJ2-1; 8 bases are a match to TRBD2. CDR3 size: 14 residues. Germline assignment: CDR1 WNHNN and CDR2 SYGVQD (reference sequence). After removal of 6 bases from V and 7 bases from J, the junction contained 8 bases not matched to a gene. CDR3 loop: CASSRIAGINEQFF. CDR3 in DNA: TGCGCCAGCAGCCGAATAGCGGGAATTAATGAGCAGTTCTTC.

The chain has TRBV10-3 and TRBJ1-2; D call uncertain. Germline CDR1 is ENHRY and CDR2 is SYGVKD. Trimming took 4 bases from V and 5 from J, leaving 5 bases between them. The CDR3 is made up of 11 amino acids. The CDR3 DNA follows: TGTGCCATCAGTGCTCTTTATGGCTACACCTTC. Amino acid sequence: CAISALYGYTF.

The genes are TRBV5-1 and TRBJ2-3; 9 nucleotides line up with TRBD1. The V segment lost 7 bases and the J segment 4 bases; nucleotides outside the gene matches: 7. Germline V CDR1 and CDR2: SGHRS, YFSETQ. The CDR3 extends over 14 amino acids. This CDR3 is CASYGQGTADTQYF. In nucleotides, the CDR3 is TGCGCCAGCTACGGACAGGGGACGGCAGATACGCAGTATTTT.

About this clone: A read error may produce the germline difference seen at one junction end. The V call is TRBV7-8, the J call TRBJ2-1, with D tentatively TRBD1 (5 bases). The CDR3 sequence is 14 residues long. CDR1 and CDR2 (germline): SGHVS, FQNEAQ. For the CDR3, the DNA is TGTGCCAGCAGCACCCAAACCCAGGGTAATGGGCAGTTCTTC. Amino acids: CASSTQTQGNGQFF.

The gene calls are TRBV9 and TRBJ2-2, with D uncertain. Per germline, CDR1 SGDLS and CDR2 YYNGEE. Trimming removed 0 bases from V and 3 bases from J, with 6 bases in between. The CDR3 consists of 14 residues. For the CDR3, the DNA is TGTGCCAGCAGCGTAGTTCCCGACACCGGGGAGCTGTTTTTT. Residues: CASSVVPDTGELFF.

V gene TRBV5-4 combines with J gene TRBJ1-2; 9 bases map to TRBD1. This CDR3 contains 14 residues. The trim removed 7 bases at V and 4 bases at J, leaving 8 bases unmatched. CDR1 is SGHNT and CDR2 is YYREEE in the germline V gene (reference sequence). The CDR3: CASLGGTGLYGYTF. The CDR3 DNA is TGTGCCAGCTTGGGCGGGACAGGGCTCTATGGCTACACCTTC.

The V and J genes are TRBV19 and TRBJ1-1; TRBD1 matches 7 bases. The CDR3 runs to 13 residues. The germline gives CDR1 LNHDA, CDR2 SQIVND (reference sequence). With 7 bases clipped from V and 4 bases from J, the junction kept 6 bases outside the gene matches. The CDR3 loop reads CASTDRAVTEAFF. CDR3 coding DNA: TGTGCCAGTACCGACAGGGCCGTCACTGAAGCTTTCTTT.

The chain employs TRBV19 and TRBJ2-7; a possible D gene is TRBD1 (5 bases). The CDR3 is 13 residues long. Germline V gene sequence: CDR1 LNHDA, CDR2 SQIVND (reference sequence). Between the trimmed V and J ends, which lost 0 bases and 8 bases, there was a span of 11 bases. CDR3 sequence (DNA): TGTGCCAGTAGTATAGAAGTGCTGGACAAGCAGTACTTC. Translation gives CASSIEVLDKQYF.

The rearrangement joins TRBV30 to TRBJ2-7; D is possibly TRBD1 (6 bases). V was clipped by 0 bases and J by 2 bases, with 14 bases between them. CDR1 is GTSNPN and CDR2 is SVGIG in the germline V gene (reference sequence). The CDR3 spans 15 residues. The CDR3 spells CAWSVGQQGTYEQYF. The CDR3 nucleotides are TGTGCCTGGAGTGTAGGGCAACAGGGAACCTACGAGCAGTACTTC. Variable domain in full (rest from reference TRBV30 and TRBJ2-7): SQTIHQWPATLVQPVGSPLSLECTVEGTSNPNLYWYRQAAGRGLQLLFYSVGIGQISSEVPQNLSASRPQDRQFILSSKKLLLSDSGFYLCAWSVGQQGTYEQYFGPGTRLTVT.

V and J are TRBV7-3 and TRBJ2-1; 9 nucleotides agree with TRBD2. Trimming at V came to 1 base and at J to 5 bases, leaving 3 bases not matched to a gene. This CDR3 is 15 amino acids long. Germline values: CDR1 SGHTA, CDR2 FQGTGA. CDR3 sequence: CASSLISGGHNEQFF. The CDR3 nucleotides read TGTGCCAGCAGCTTAATTAGCGGGGGCCACAATGAGCAGTTCTTC.